The sequence of this T cell receptor beta chain was determined in a study of T cell repertoires in cytomegalovirus infection (dated by TCRdb to between 2018 and 2021). Concerning the study at large: Peptide stimulations targeted recently identified HLA-C-restricted CMV epitopes, whose presentation resists viral immunomodulation, together with well-studied HLA-B-restricted epitopes. The HLA type of each donor mattered for the analysis, because public TCR beta signatures pointed to carriage of CMV infection along with the matching HLA type. Paper-wide results and their limitations: The ex vivo response was dominated by HLA-C-restricted CMV-specific TCR beta clonotypes, which also provided the single most frequent clonotype in two of eight donors. In both this cohort and an independent cohort of some 350 donors, the cumulative frequency of public TCR beta family members distinguished carriers of CMV infection plus the relevant HLA type.

This clonotype was found many times. What this receptor recognizes is not known. Base quality data are lacking; no much larger clone is found one base away. This sample's treatment or condition label indicates: in vitro stimulation with specific CMV peptide epitopes to enrich CMV-specific T cells. Sequencing took place on an Illumina HiSeq 1500. TCRdb cleaned the public reads at Q25 with fastp, built clones with MiXCR and kept in-frame beta chains. Every entry covers one CDR3 protein and lists the most common genes and DNA from its rows. The sample has around 300,000 distinct CDR3 sequences on record, 25% of them singletons. More than 10% of the sample is held by the ten biggest clonotypes. Trimming at the junction amounts to 5 bases on V and 5 bases on J, and the germline ends lie 12 bases apart. According to the germline V gene, CDR1 reads MDHEN and CDR2 reads SYDVKM. The cysteine opens and the phenylalanine closes a CDR3 of 13 amino acids. Only CDR3 DNA is held: 39 bases, read in frame from base 1.

The chain links TRBV28 with TRBJ2-5; the D segment cannot be called with confidence. Here the sequenced sample was cultured PBMCs, taken from culture after CMV antigen stimulation. This receptor was taken from a human donor in good health (CMV status not recorded). Some clones in this sample may be carry-over from other donors' samples. The sequenced DNA is TGTGCCAGCAGTGTACCGGCTTCGGAGACCCAGTACTTC. This gives the protein CASSVPASETQYF.